The 31 T cell receptor beta chains below all came from one sample that was sequenced in a study of beta chain features in type 1 diabetes. Reverse transcribing all isolated RNA meant expressed TCRB transcripts were sequenced. Clones were read by immunoSEQ multiplex PCR, and TCRdb kept only the in-frame ones, dropping some. The table includes about 150,000 clones, more than 9.5% detected once. Sample: central memory CD4+ T cells from blood. These TCRs come from a man in his late teens or twenties in good health.

The chain employs TRBV7-3 and TRBJ2-1, with TRBD2 matching over 10 bases. Trimming at V came to 2 bases and at J to 8 bases, leaving 6 bases not matched to a gene. The CDR3 is made up of 15 amino acids. Germline V CDR1 and CDR2: SGHTA, FQGTGA. The CDR3 here is CASSLGLAGVDEQFF. CDR3 DNA: TGTGCCAGCAGCTTAGGCCTAGCGGGAGTCGATGAGCAGTTCTTC. Full variable domain (missing parts from reference TRBV7-3 and TRBJ2-1): GAGVSQTPSNKVTEKGKYVELRCDPISGHTALYWYRQSLGQGPEFLIYFQGTGAADDSGLPNDRFFAVRPEGSVSTLKIQRTERGDSAVYLCASSLGLAGVDEQFFGPGTRLTVL.

Many counts were recorded for this clone. The V gene is TRBV30, the J gene TRBJ2-5; 9 bases are shared with TRBD2. The CDR3 is made up of 15 amino acids. Per the germline V gene, CDR1 is GTSNPN and CDR2 is SVGIG (reference sequence). V trimming: 0 bases; J trimming: 5 bases; junction bases outside the gene matches: 7. The CDR3 reads CAWSVKAGGGETQYF. CDR3 DNA sequence: TGTGCCTGGAGTGTAAAAGCGGGGGGTGGTGAGACCCAGTACTTC.

The chain recombines TRBV14 with TRBJ2-3; D call uncertain. The CDR3 spans 13 residues. Germline V CDR1 and CDR2: SGHDN, FVKESK. V shed 3 bases and J shed 0 bases, with 4 bases lying between them. The chain's CDR3 is CASSQLSTDTQYF. CDR3 coding DNA: TGTGCCAGCAGCCAGCTTAGCACAGATACGCAGTATTTT.

The chain joins TRBV9 to TRBJ2-2, with D possibly matching TRBD2 (5 bases). Between the trimmed V and J ends, which lost 0 bases and 4 bases, there was a span of 7 bases. Germline CDR1 reads SGDLS; CDR2 reads YYNGEE. This CDR3 has 14 amino acids. DNA for the CDR3: TGTGCCAGCAGCGTAGCGGCGGGCACCGGGGAGCTGTTTTTT. It is translated as CASSVAAGTGELFF.

This chain joins TRBV7-3 and TRBJ1-1; unclear D gene. CDR1 SGHTA and CDR2 FQGTGA come from the germline V gene. Trimming pared 0 bases from V and 1 base from J, leaving 6 bases between. This CDR3 has 14 amino acids. This CDR3 reads CASSLTHKNTEAFF. The CDR3 coding sequence is TGTGCCAGCAGCTTAACCCATAAGAACACTGAAGCTTTCTTT.

This clone showed up just a few times. The rearrangement joins TRBV9 to TRBJ2-7; weak D call: TRBD1 (6 bases). CDR3 length: 14 amino acids. Germline V lookup: CDR1 SGDLS, CDR2 YYNGEE. Trimming took off 0 bases at V and 6 bases at J, with 13 bases between the two ends. DNA for the CDR3: TGTGCCAGCAGCGTAGGAAGGGGGAGCCTCGAGCAGTACTTC. Protein product: CASSVGRGSLEQYF.

This clone has more than one count but fewer than ten. V gene TRBV15 combines with J gene TRBJ2-1; TRBD1 is a possible D gene (5 bases). V was shortened by 1 base and J by 6 bases, with 13 bases between the two germline ends. This CDR3 has 15 amino acids. Per the germline V gene, CDR1 is LNHNV and CDR2 is YYDKDF (reference sequence). The CDR3 spells CATSRAKQALNEQFF. DNA of the CDR3: TGTGCCACCAGCAGAGCGAAACAGGCGCTCAATGAGCAGTTCTTC. Looking up the rest from reference TRBV15 and TRBJ2-1 gives the full variable domain: DAMVIQNPRYQVTQFGKPVTLSCSQTLNHNVMYWYQQKSSQAPKLLFHYYDKDFNNEADTPDNFQSRRPNTSFCFLDIRSPGLGDTAMYLCATSRAKQALNEQFFGPGTRLTVL.

As concerns this clone: Being one base from a much bigger clone, this may be a read error. V and J are TRBV5-1 and TRBJ2-3; D uncertain. Trimming shortened V by 4 bases and J by 2 bases, and 5 bases separated the two germline ends. The CDR3 has 12 amino acids. Germline assignment: CDR1 SGHRS and CDR2 YFSETQ. CDR3 protein: CASSTNTDTQYF. CDR3 DNA sequence: TGCGCCAGCAGCACAAACACAGATACGCAGTATTTT.

Only a few counts were recorded for this clone. In the same sample, other DNA sequences code for this CDR3. J is TRBJ2-5 and V is TRBV10-3, with D perhaps assigned TRBD1 or TRBD2 (5 bases each). The germline gives CDR1 ENHRY, CDR2 SYGVKD. Trimming took off 2 bases at V and 4 bases at J, with 5 bases between the two ends. There are 12 residues in the CDR3. This CDR3 reads CAISEGGETQYF. The CDR3, as DNA: TGTGCCATCAGTGAGGGGGGAGAGACCCAGTACTTC.

Only a few counts were recorded for this clone. This chain connects TRBV21-1 to TRBJ2-1; whether TRBD2, the table's D call, matches the DNA was not checked. TRBV21-1 is marked as a pseudogene. This CDR3 contains 14 residues. DNA for the CDR3: TGTGCCAGCAGCCCCAACCGGGAGGGCAATGAGCAGTTCTTC. Amino acids: CASSPNREGNEQFF.

This chain links TRBV7-9 with TRBJ2-7; TRBD1 is a possible D gene (5 bases). The CDR3 consists of 15 residues. Germline lookup yields CDR1 SEHNR and CDR2 FQNEAQ (reference sequence). Trimming took off 2 bases at V and 5 bases at J, with 16 bases between the two ends. CDR3 in DNA: TGTGCCAGCAGCTTAAGATCTCAGGGTAACCACGAGCAGTACTTC. Its translation is CASSLRSQGNHEQYF.

The chain links TRBV5-6 to TRBJ1-4; no reliable D call. Germline V gives CDR1 SGHDT, CDR2 YYEEEE. Trimming took 1 base from V and 3 from J, leaving 4 bases between them. The CDR3 contains 13 residues. CDR3 residues: CASSLRANEKLFF. CDR3 nucleotides: TGTGCCAGCAGCTTGAGAGCTAATGAAAAACTGTTTTTT.

J is TRBJ2-5 and V is TRBV5-1, with D tentatively TRBD1 (5 bases). The CDR3 is made up of 14 amino acids. From germline, CDR1 is SGHRS and CDR2 YFSETQ. V was trimmed by 4 bases and J by 5 bases, leaving 15 bases between them. The CDR3 spells CASSPRQGAETQYF. The CDR3 DNA sequence: TGCGCCAGCAGCCCGAGGCAGGGTGCGGAGACCCAGTACTTC. The variable domain in full, completed from reference TRBV5-1 and TRBJ2-5, reads KAGVTQTPRYLIKTRGQQVTLSCSPISGHRSVSWYQQTPGQGLQFLFEYFSETQRNKGNFPGRFSGRQFSNSRSEMNVSTLELGDSALYLCASSPRQGAETQYFGPGTRLLVL.

This clone was counted only a few times. The rearrangement uses TRBV5-6 and TRBJ2-5, with 7 bases lining up with TRBD1. Germline-derived CDR1 and CDR2 are SGHDT and YYEEEE. J gave up 4 bases and V 4 bases, and 1 base lay outside the gene matches. CDR3 length: 12 amino acids. The DNA for the CDR3 is TGTGCCAGCAGCCGGACAGGAGAGACCCAGTACTTC. This encodes CASSRTGETQYF.

Concerning this clone itself: Relative to the germline gene, one junction end is altered; a read error may explain this. This rearrangement joins TRBV14 to TRBJ2-5, with D possibly matching TRBD2 (5 bases). CDR1 and CDR2 (germline): SGHDN, FVKESK. The CDR3 runs to 14 residues. CDR3 DNA sequence: TGTGCCAGCAGCCAAGACCGCCCTTCCAGGAGGAAAGACTTC. Translating gives CASSQDRPSRRKDF. The full variable domain, with the rest looked up from reference TRBV14 and TRBJ2-5, is EAGVTQFPSHSVIEKGQTVTLRCDPISGHDNLYWYRRVMGKEIKFLLHFVKESKQDESGMPNNRFLAERTGGTYSTLKVQPAELEDSGVYFCASSQDRPSRRKDFGPGTRLLVL.

This clone was found a few times. J is TRBJ2-7 and V is TRBV13, with D possibly being TRBD1 or TRBD2 (5 bases each). V shed 1 base and J shed 5 bases, with 12 bases lying between them. The CDR3 has 14 residues. Germline CDR1 reads PRHDT; CDR2 reads FYEKMQ (reference sequence). Here the CDR3 DNA reads TGTGCCAGCAGCTTAGTTTCAGGGACCCACGAGCAGTACTTC. Translation: CASSLVSGTHEQYF.

The chain links TRBV28 to TRBJ2-6, with D perhaps TRBD1 (6 bases). Trimming removed 7 bases at V and 4 bases at J, with 14 bases between. CDR1 MDHEN and CDR2 SYDVKM come from the germline V gene. The CDR3 spans 15 residues. CDR3 amino acids: CASNFPGAGANVLTF. The CDR3 nucleotides read TGTGCCAGCAACTTTCCAGGGGCCGGGGCCAACGTCCTGACTTTC.

This rearrangement joins TRBV2 to TRBJ2-3; TRBD2 aligns across 9 bases. The J segment lost 6 bases and the V segment lost 5 bases, leaving 12 bases of the junction unmatched. Germline CDR1 reads SNHLY; CDR2 reads FYNNEI. The CDR3 sequence is 16 residues long. The DNA for the CDR3 is TGTGCCAGCAGTATGACTAGCGGATCTCATGGGGATACGCAGTATTTT. It specifies CASSMTSGSHGDTQYF.

This chain connects TRBV29-1 to TRBJ1-4; TRBD1 is a possible D gene (6 bases). CDR1 SQVTM and CDR2 ANQGSEA come from the germline V gene. The ends were cut back, 6 bases at V and 8 bases at J, with 19 bases in the middle. The CDR3 consists of 14 residues. CDR3 in amino acids: CSVPEIGGREKLFF. In nucleotides, the CDR3 is TGCAGCGTCCCCGAGATCGGGGGGCGGGAAAAACTGTTTTTT.

This clone came up many times. As DNA, the CDR3 is TGTGCCAGCAGCTTAGCGATAGCTAGCGGGTACACAGATACGCAGTATTTT. Translating it yields CASSLAIASGYTDTQYF. The chain couples TRBV7-9 to TRBJ2-3, with 8 nucleotides matching TRBD2. The V and J ends lost 0 bases and 2 bases, in that order; junction bases with no gene match: 7. Germline CDR1 SEHNR, CDR2 FQNEAQ (reference sequence). The CDR3 is 17 amino acids.

This clone was counted between two and nine times. The chain joins TRBV9 to TRBJ1-2; 8 nucleotides match TRBD1. CDR3 length equals 15 residues. Germline CDR1 SGDLS, CDR2 YYNGEE. The trim removed 2 bases at V and 4 bases at J, leaving 7 bases unmatched. CDR3 in DNA: TGTGCCAGCAGCGTGGGACAGGCTATTGCCTATGGCTACACCTTC. Translation gives CASSVGQAIAYGYTF.

This clone was counted a few times. CDR3 protein: CASSQVRGQGAYYGYTF. The CDR3 bases are TGCGCCAGCAGCCAAGTCCGCGGGCAGGGCGCGTACTATGGCTACACCTTC. V and J are TRBV4-3 and TRBJ1-2; D possibly corresponds to TRBD1 (5 bases). Trimming removed 1 base at V and 3 bases at J, with 18 bases between. Germline V gene data show CDR1 as LGHNA and CDR2 as YSLEER. The CDR3 covers 17 residues.

This clone was seen more than once but under ten times. The likely explanation is a read error, given a far larger clone one base away. The sample contains more than one DNA sequence encoding this CDR3. J is TRBJ2-1 and V is TRBV29-1; 7 nucleotides agree with TRBD2. With 3 bases clipped from V and 4 bases from J, the junction kept 15 bases outside the gene matches. Germline CDR1 reads SQVTM; CDR2 reads ANQGSEA. The CDR3 sequence is 17 residues long. The CDR3 loop reads CSVEGVGGERGYNEQFF. The CDR3 coding sequence is TGCAGCGTTGAGGGTGTTGGGGGAGAGCGGGGTTACAATGAGCAGTTCTTC.

As to this clone: Because the CDR3 is missing its conserved closing phenylalanine or tryptophan, this is likely a read error. The chain combines TRBV18 with TRBJ2-7; the D gene could be TRBD1 or TRBD2 (7 bases each). V shed 3 bases and J shed 6 bases, with 18 bases lying between them. The length of the CDR3 is 15 residues. Germline V lookup: CDR1 KGHSH, CDR2 LQKENI. DNA for the CDR3: TGTGCCAGCTCACCTCCAGGGAGGGGGCCAATCGAGCAGTACTCC. Translation gives CASSPPGRGPIEQYS.

The sample holds a few counts of this clone. The genes are TRBV11-3 and TRBJ2-2; 7 bases align to TRBD1. CDR1 and CDR2 (germline): SGHNT, YENEEA. V dropped 6 bases and J dropped 6; count of bases not matched to a gene: 7. This CDR3 comprises 14 residues. The DNA for the CDR3 is TGTGCCAGCAGACCCAGGGGGACCTCCGGGGAGCTGTTTTTT. Its translation: CASRPRGTSGELFF.

This clone was observed a few times. The J gene is TRBJ2-1, the V gene TRBV5-4; 9 bases align to TRBD1. Germline V CDR1 and CDR2: SGHNT, YYREEE (reference sequence). V was pared by 9 bases and J by 4 bases, with 11 bases of the junction left unmatched. The CDR3 sequence is 15 residues long. CDR3 sequence reads: CATSQGAPLYNEQFF. The CDR3 DNA follows: TGTGCCACATCACAGGGGGCGCCCCTTTACAATGAGCAGTTCTTC.

This clone was observed a few times. Distinct nucleotide sequences in the sample also encode this CDR3. The chain has TRBV7-2 and TRBJ1-6, with D tentatively TRBD1 (5 bases). The CDR3 extends over 15 amino acids. V was clipped by 5 bases and J by 10 bases, with 18 bases between them. The germline CDR1 and CDR2 sequences are SGHTA and FQGNSA. CDR3 coding DNA: TGTGCCAGCAGCCCTTCAAGGGGCACCGGGTCACCCCTCCACTTT. It encodes CASSPSRGTGSPLHF.

In this sample, this clone turned up a few times. This chain joins TRBV29-1 and TRBJ2-5, with 10 bases identical to TRBD1. The DNA end is a closer match to TRBJ2-7, so the J assignment may be wrong. CDR3 size: 15 residues. Germline-derived CDR1 and CDR2 are SQVTM and ANQGSEA. The CDR3 here is CSVALQTGGRNEQYF. The CDR3 DNA sequence: TGCAGCGTTGCCTTACAGACAGGGGGCAGGAACGAGCAGTACTTC.

The chain joins TRBV7-9 to TRBJ1-1; 9 nucleotides line up with TRBD1. Germline assignment: CDR1 SEHNR and CDR2 FQNEAQ (reference sequence). Losses at the gene ends were 5 bases for V and 1 base for J; bases not matched to a gene: 8. This CDR3 contains 16 residues. CDR3 residues: CASSPASTGGNTEAFF. As DNA, the CDR3 is TGTGCCAGCAGCCCCGCGTCGACAGGGGGGAACACTGAAGCTTTCTTT.

The CDR3 loop is CASSLLDREQFF. CDR3 in DNA: TGTGCCAGCAGTCTACTGGACAGGGAGCAGTTCTTC. The chain links TRBV28 to TRBJ2-1; 7 bases line up with TRBD1. V shed 5 bases, J shed 10 bases, and the junction held 5 bases outside the gene matches. The germline gives CDR1 MDHEN, CDR2 SYDVKM. The CDR3 has 12 residues.

This chain uses TRBV19 with TRBJ2-5; TRBD2 agrees at 9 bases. The CDR3 is made up of 13 amino acids. The V segment lost 9 bases and the J segment 3 bases; nucleotides outside the gene matches: 5. CDR1 is LNHDA and CDR2 is SQIVND in the germline V gene (reference sequence). The DNA for the CDR3 is TGTGCCAGCTCTGCTAGCGGGGAAGAGACCCAGTACTTC. Translation gives CASSASGEETQYF.